This T cell receptor beta chain was recorded in a study of read filtering for tumor transcriptome and immune sequencing. Study information: Per sample, TCR-region reads ranged about 4 to 10.27 million by IR-seq, roughly 85 to 1,300 by RNA-seq.

Study observations and caveats: Without single-read clonotypes, shared clonotype proportions correlated more between IR-seq and RNA-seq.

Germline-derived CDR1 and CDR2 are MNHNY and SVGAGI (reference sequence). This CDR3 region has 14 residues. Trimming shortened V by 8 bases and J by 7 bases, and 17 bases separated the two germline ends. Comment on this clonotype: The antigen remains undetermined.

From approximately 400 ng of RNA, a library with molecular barcoded alpha/delta and beta/gamma adaptors was made. TCRdb reprocessed the reads with MiXCR, giving one entry per CDR3 protein. This sample has more than 70,000 distinct CDR3 sequences, with 20% to 25% found just once. The source is a donor aged 40 or over with multiple myeloma. The sample comprised a population of CD138-negative cells sorted from bone marrow. The chain employs TRBV6-6 and TRBJ1-4; no clear D. CDR3 nucleotides: TGTGCCAGCGCCCGAGGGTATTATAGTGAAAAACTGTTTTTT. It translates to CASARGYYSEKLFF.